Described below is a single T cell receptor beta chain sequence and its context. This entry belongs to a study of blood T cell repertoires in COVID-19. The germline V and J ends were trimmed by 5 bases and 8 bases, with 19 bases remaining between them. The CDR3 is 15 amino acids. The germline gives CDR1 MGHRA, CDR2 YSYEKL. Original handling: Counts of nucleated cells, estimated from reference gene primer amplification, were obtained. Generated by immunoSEQ multiplex PCR, the TCRdb table keeps only in-frame clones and is missing some. From that table come the V and J calls and clone size; the DNA was used to work out D and trimming. The sample lists under 200,000 clones; about 86% were seen once.

V and J are TRBV4-1 and TRBJ2-1, with a weak D call TRBD2 (6 bases). The receptor comes from a young man with active or convalescent COVID-19. Sequencing was done on a sample of peripheral blood. The CDR3: CASSSLPGAQDEQFF. CDR3 bases: TGCGCCAGCAGCTCACTACCGGGAGCACAGGATGAGCAGTTCTTC.